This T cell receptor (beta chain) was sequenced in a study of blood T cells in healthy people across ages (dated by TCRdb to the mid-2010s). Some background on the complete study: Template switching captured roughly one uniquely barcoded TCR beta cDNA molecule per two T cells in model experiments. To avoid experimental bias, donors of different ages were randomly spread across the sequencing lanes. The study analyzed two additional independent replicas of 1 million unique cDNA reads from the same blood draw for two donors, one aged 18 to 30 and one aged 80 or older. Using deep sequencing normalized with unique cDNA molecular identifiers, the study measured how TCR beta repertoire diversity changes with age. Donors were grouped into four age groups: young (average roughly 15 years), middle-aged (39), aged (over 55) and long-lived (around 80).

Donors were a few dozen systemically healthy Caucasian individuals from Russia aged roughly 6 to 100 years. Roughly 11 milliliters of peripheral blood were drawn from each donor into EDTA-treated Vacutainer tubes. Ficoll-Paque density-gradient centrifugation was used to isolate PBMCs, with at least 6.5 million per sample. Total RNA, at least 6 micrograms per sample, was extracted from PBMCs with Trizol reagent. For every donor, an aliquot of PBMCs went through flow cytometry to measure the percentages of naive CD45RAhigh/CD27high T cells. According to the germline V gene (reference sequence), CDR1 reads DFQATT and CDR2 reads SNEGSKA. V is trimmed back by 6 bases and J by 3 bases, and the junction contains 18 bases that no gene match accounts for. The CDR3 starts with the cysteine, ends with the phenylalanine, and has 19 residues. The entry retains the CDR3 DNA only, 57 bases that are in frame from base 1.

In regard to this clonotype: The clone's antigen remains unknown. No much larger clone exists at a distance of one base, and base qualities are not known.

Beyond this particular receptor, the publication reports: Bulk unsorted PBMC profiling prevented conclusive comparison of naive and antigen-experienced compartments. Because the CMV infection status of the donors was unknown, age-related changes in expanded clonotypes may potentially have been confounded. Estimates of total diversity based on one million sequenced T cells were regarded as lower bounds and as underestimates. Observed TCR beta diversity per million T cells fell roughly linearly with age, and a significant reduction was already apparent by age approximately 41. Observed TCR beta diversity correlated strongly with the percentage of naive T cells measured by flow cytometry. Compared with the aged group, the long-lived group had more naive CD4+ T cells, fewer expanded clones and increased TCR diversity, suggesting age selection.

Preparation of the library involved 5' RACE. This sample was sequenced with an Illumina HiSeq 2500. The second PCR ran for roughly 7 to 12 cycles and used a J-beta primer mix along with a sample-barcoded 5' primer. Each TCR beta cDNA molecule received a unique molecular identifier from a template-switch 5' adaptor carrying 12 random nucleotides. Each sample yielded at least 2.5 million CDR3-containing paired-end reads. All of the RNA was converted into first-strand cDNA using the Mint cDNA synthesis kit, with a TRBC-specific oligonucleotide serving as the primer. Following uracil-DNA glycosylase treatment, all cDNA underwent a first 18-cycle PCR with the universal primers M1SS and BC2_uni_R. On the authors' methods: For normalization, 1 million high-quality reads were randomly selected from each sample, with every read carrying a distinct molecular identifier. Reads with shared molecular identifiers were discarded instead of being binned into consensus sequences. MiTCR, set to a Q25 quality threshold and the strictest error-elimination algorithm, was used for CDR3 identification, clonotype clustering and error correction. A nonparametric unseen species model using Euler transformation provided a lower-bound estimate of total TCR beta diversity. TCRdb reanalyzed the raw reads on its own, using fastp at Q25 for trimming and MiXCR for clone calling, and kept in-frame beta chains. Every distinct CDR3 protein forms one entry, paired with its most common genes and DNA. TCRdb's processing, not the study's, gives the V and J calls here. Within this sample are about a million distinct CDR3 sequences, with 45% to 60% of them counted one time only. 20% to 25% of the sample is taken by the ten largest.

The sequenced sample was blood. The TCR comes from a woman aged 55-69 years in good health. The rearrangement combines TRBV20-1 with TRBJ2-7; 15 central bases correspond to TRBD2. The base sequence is TGCAGTGCACCCAAAGGGGGACTAGCGGGAGGCGGGGCTTACTACGAGCAGTACTTC. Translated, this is CSAPKGGLAGGGAYYEQYF.